Shown below are 32 T cell receptor beta chains from a single sample sequenced in a study of shared clonotypes between healthy human individuals. Assay: immunoSEQ multiplex PCR; the TCRdb copy retains only in-frame clones and omits some. The sample carries over 2 million clones, 90% to 95% recorded once. What was sequenced was naive CD4+ T cells sorted from blood. Noted subset: CD45RA+ positively selected. The receptor set was obtained from a man aged 18 to 29 in good health.

This rearrangement joins TRBV6-1 to TRBJ1-2; the D is unclear. CDR1 and CDR2 from the germline V gene are MNHNS and SASEGT. The CDR3 contains 14 residues. V was pared by 3 bases and J by 8 bases, with 16 bases between. CDR3 sequence: CASSDEGGVVGYTF. In DNA, the CDR3 is TGTGCCAGCAGTGATGAGGGTGGGGTAGTAGGCTACACCTTC.

This chain uses TRBV6-5 with TRBJ2-1, with 9 bases lining up with TRBD1. The CDR3 consists of 14 residues. V was clipped by 5 bases and J by 7 bases; unmatched bases: 6. Germline V gene lookup returns CDR1 MNHEY and CDR2 SVGAGI. The chain's CDR3 is CASSRDRERNEQFF. The CDR3 nucleotides read TGTGCCAGCAGTCGGGACAGGGAGAGAAATGAGCAGTTCTTC.

V usage is TRBV4-3 and J usage is TRBJ2-7; D perhaps matches TRBD2 (6 bases). The germline gives CDR1 LGHNA, CDR2 YSLEER. CDR3 length: 19 amino acids. V was pared by 1 base and J by 3 bases, with 25 bases between. CDR3 residues: CASSQVHSSGDGRDYEQYF. As DNA, the CDR3 is TGCGCCAGCAGCCAAGTGCATTCTTCGGGGGACGGACGGGACTACGAGCAGTACTTC.

This chain joins TRBV18 and TRBJ2-7; no definite D call. The germline V gene has CDR1 KGHSH and CDR2 LQKENI. Deletions cut 6 bases from V and 2 bases from J, with 23 bases between. The CDR3 loop spans 17 amino acids. The CDR3 DNA follows: TGTGCCAGCTCCCATGGGGTCGCCAGAGCCGGCCCCTACGAGCAGTACTTC. This encodes CASSHGVARAGPYEQYF. The complete variable domain, with remaining parts taken from reference TRBV18 and TRBJ2-7, reads NAGVMQNPRHLVRRRGQEARLRCSPMKGHSHVYWYRQLPEEGLKFMVYLQKENIIDESGMPKERFSAEFPKEGPSILRIQQVVRGDSAAYFCASSHGVARAGPYEQYFGPGTRLTVT.

This chain links TRBV18 with TRBJ2-3, with D tentatively TRBD1 or TRBD2 (6 bases each). From germline, CDR1 is KGHSH and CDR2 LQKENI. Trimming stripped 1 base from V and 2 bases from J, with 10 bases between. The CDR3 is 15 residues long. CDR3 bases: TGTGCCAGCTCACCACTAGGGGGGAACACAGATACGCAGTATTTT. Its translation: CASSPLGGNTDTQYF. Variable domain in full (rest from reference TRBV18 and TRBJ2-3): NAGVMQNPRHLVRRRGQEARLRCSPMKGHSHVYWYRQLPEEGLKFMVYLQKENIIDESGMPKERFSAEFPKEGPSILRIQQVVRGDSAAYFCASSPLGGNTDTQYFGPGTRLTVL.

The chain is built from TRBV11-2 and TRBJ2-7; the D is unclear. The CDR3 is 15 residues long. Germline loops: CDR1 SGHAT, CDR2 FQNNGV. The germline V and J ends were trimmed by 0 bases and 5 bases, with 14 bases remaining between them. In DNA form, the CDR3 reads TGTGCCAGCAGCTTAGAGACAAGCCCGGCCGACGAGCAGTACTTC. Its translation is CASSLETSPADEQYF.

A single count supports this clone. The sample contains more than one DNA sequence encoding this CDR3. This chain connects TRBV28 to TRBJ1-3; D not resolved. Germline V gene sequence: CDR1 MDHEN, CDR2 SYDVKM. The CDR3 spans 13 residues. V shed 5 bases and J shed 2 bases, with 7 bases lying between them. The CDR3 spells CASSRTAGNTIYF. CDR3 bases: TGTGCCAGCAGTCGGACGGCTGGAAACACCATATATTTT. Supplemented by reference TRBV28 and TRBJ1-3, the full variable domain reads DVKVTQSSRYLVKRTGEKVFLECVQDMDHENMFWYRQDPGLGLRLIYFSYDVKMKEKGDIPEGYSVSREKKERFSLILESASTNQTSMYLCASSRTAGNTIYFGEGSWLTVV.

This sequence joins TRBV30 and TRBJ2-7, with 7 positions matching TRBD1. Trimming cost V 4 bases and J 3 bases; bases outside gene matches: 3. Germline CDR1 and CDR2: GTSNPN and SVGIG (reference sequence). The CDR3 covers 12 residues. This chain's CDR3 is CAWKSGGYEQYF. DNA for the CDR3: TGTGCCTGGAAGTCAGGGGGCTACGAGCAGTACTTC.

The chain combines TRBV5-6 with TRBJ2-5; TRBD1 agrees at 8 bases. The germline gives CDR1 SGHDT, CDR2 YYEEEE. V trimming: 4 bases; J trimming: 1 base; junction bases outside the gene matches: 6. The CDR3 totals 15 residues. The CDR3 region has the DNA TGTGCCAGCAGCCCGACGGGACAGGCCCAAGAGACCCAGTACTTC. The encoded protein is CASSPTGQAQETQYF.

The rearrangement joins TRBV7-9 to TRBJ1-1; D is unresolved. There are 14 residues in the CDR3. V was shortened by 3 bases and J by 1 base, with 9 bases between the two germline ends. Per germline, CDR1 SEHNR and CDR2 FQNEAQ (reference sequence). This CDR3 is CASSFQTENTEAFF. DNA for the CDR3: TGTGCCAGCAGCTTTCAAACCGAGAACACTGAAGCTTTCTTT.

This clone was seen just once. The rearrangement links TRBV30 to TRBJ1-5, with a possible D match to TRBD1 (6 bases). Trimming took 4 bases from V and 0 from J, leaving 7 bases between them. CDR3 size: 13 residues. Germline CDR1 and CDR2: GTSNPN and SVGIG (reference sequence). The CDR3: CAWKGGSNQPQHF. In DNA, the CDR3 is TGTGCCTGGAAAGGGGGTAGCAATCAGCCCCAGCATTTT.

The V gene is TRBV21-1, the J gene TRBJ1-3; the table names TRBD1, a call not compared with the DNA. TRBV21-1 is marked as a pseudogene. The CDR3 loop spans 17 amino acids. CDR3 amino acids: CASSKALGTGPGNTIYF. For the CDR3, the DNA is TGTGCCAGCAGCAAAGCTTTAGGGACAGGGCCTGGAAACACCATATATTTT.

CDR3 in DNA: TGTGCCAGCTCCACAAGGGCTAACTATGGCTACACCTTC. Protein: CASSTRANYGYTF. The rearrangement uses TRBV6-5 and TRBJ1-2; D is undetermined. Germline V gene data show CDR1 as MNHEY and CDR2 as SVGAGI. This CDR3 comprises 13 residues. V lost 8 bases and J lost 0, with 10 bases in between.

Here the CDR3 reads CASSDVRTTYEQYF. CDR3 DNA: TGCGCCAGCAGTGATGTCAGGACGACCTACGAGCAGTACTTC. The chain joins TRBV10-1 to TRBJ2-7; the D is unclear. This CDR3 comprises 14 residues. V was trimmed by 3 bases and J by 2 bases, leaving 11 bases between them. Germline lookup yields CDR1 WNHNN and CDR2 SYGVQD (reference sequence).

In its sample, this clone was seen once. The CDR3 sequence is CASSSLANTGELFF. As DNA, the CDR3 is TGCGCCAGCAGCTCCCTGGCAAACACCGGGGAGCTGTTTTTT. The V gene is TRBV5-1, the J gene TRBJ2-2, with D unclear. Trimming pared 3 bases from V and 2 bases from J, leaving 8 bases between. Germline-derived CDR1 and CDR2 are SGHRS and YFSETQ. The CDR3 is made up of 14 amino acids.

This chain joins TRBV6-1 and TRBJ1-6, with D perhaps matching TRBD1 (5 bases). Germline assignment: CDR1 MNHNS and CDR2 SASEGT. The CDR3 is made up of 15 amino acids. V was cut by 0 bases and J by 4 bases, with 7 bases left in between. CDR3 sequence reads: CASSEAQGYNSPLHF. CDR3 sequence (DNA): TGTGCCAGCAGTGAAGCTCAGGGTTATAATTCACCCCTCCACTTT.

The chain combines TRBV7-9 with TRBJ2-7, with TRBD2 identical over 10 bases. This CDR3 is built from 16 residues. CDR1 and CDR2 from the germline V gene are SEHNR and FQNEAQ (reference sequence). V shed 5 bases and J 2 bases; nucleotides not matched to a gene: 9. The CDR3 nucleotides read TGTGCCAGCAGCGGACGGGGACTAGCGATAACCTACGAGCAGTACTTC. It codes for CASSGRGLAITYEQYF.

This clone appeared a single time. J is TRBJ2-7 and V is TRBV2; D perhaps matches TRBD2 (5 bases). The V end was cut by 3 bases, the J end by 6 bases, with 6 bases between. This CDR3 spans 11 amino acids. CDR1 is SNHLY, CDR2 FYNNEI, per germline. The CDR3 protein is CASSEGVEQYF. CDR3 nucleotide sequence: TGTGCCAGCAGTGAGGGAGTCGAGCAGTACTTC. Complete variable domain (other parts from reference TRBV2 and TRBJ2-7): EPEVTQTPSHQVTQMGQEVILRCVPISNHLYFYWYRQILGQKVEFLVSFYNNEISEKSEIFDDQFSVERPDGSNFTLKIRSTKLEDSAMYFCASSEGVEQYFGPGTRLTVT.

The chain combines TRBV7-2 with TRBJ2-7; 10 bases align to TRBD1. CDR1 SGHTA and CDR2 FQGNSA come from the germline V gene. After removal of 5 bases from V and 2 bases from J, the junction contained 9 bases not matched to a gene. The CDR3 consists of 16 residues. The CDR3 DNA is TGTGCCAGCAGCACCCGGACAGGGGGGATAACCTACGAGCAGTACTTC. The encoded protein is CASSTRTGGITYEQYF.

The chain couples TRBV7-2 to TRBJ1-6; D gene uncertain. V lost 0 bases and J 7 bases, leaving 10 bases between the germline ends. CDR1 is SGHTA and CDR2 is FQGNSA in the germline V gene. There are 15 residues in the CDR3. For the CDR3, the DNA is TGTGCCAGCAGCTTAGCTTCGGCAGAGAATTCACCCCTCCACTTT. It codes for CASSLASAENSPLHF.

This clone was observed at least ten times. The chain employs TRBV12-2 and TRBJ1-2. TRBV12-2 is a pseudogene locus. This CDR3 is built from 15 residues. The CDR3 DNA reads as TGTGCAAGTCGGCCCACCCGCAGGGGAGGCTATGGCTACACCTTC. It codes for CASRPTRRGGYGYTF.

This clone was observed a single time. The chain couples TRBV7-2 to TRBJ2-3, with D possibly being TRBD1 (5 bases). Trimming removed 1 base at V and 14 bases at J, with 10 bases between. Germline V gene lookup returns CDR1 SGHTA and CDR2 FQGNSA. The CDR3 spans 11 residues. This chain's CDR3 is CASSLVSGAYF. The CDR3 region has the DNA TGTGCCAGCAGCTTAGTTAGTGGGGCGTATTTT.

In this sample, this clone turned up once. The chain is built from TRBV9 and TRBJ2-2; 9 bases are shared with TRBD1. Losses at the gene ends were 1 base for V and 4 bases for J; bases not matched to a gene: 5. The germline V gene has CDR1 SGDLS and CDR2 YYNGEE. This CDR3 is built from 16 residues. CDR3 sequence reads: CASSVMGQGGTGELFF. CDR3 sequence (DNA): TGTGCCAGCAGCGTAATGGGACAGGGAGGCACCGGGGAGCTGTTTTTT.

This clone appeared a single time. This chain joins TRBV25-1 and TRBJ1-4; tentatively, D is TRBD1 (6 bases). This CDR3 region has 13 residues. Germline V lookup: CDR1 MGHDK, CDR2 SYGVNS. Trimming left V 10 bases short and J 8 bases short, with 17 bases between. DNA of the CDR3: TGTGCCATTTCCAACAGGGATCAGGAAAAACTGTTTTTT. Protein sequence: CAISNRDQEKLFF.

This clone appeared once. The V call is TRBV10-1, the J call TRBJ2-7; D could derive from TRBD1 or TRBD2 (5 bases each). This CDR3 region has 13 residues. V was pared by 3 bases and J by 2 bases, with 8 bases between. Germline CDR1 WNHNN, CDR2 SYGVQD (reference sequence). CDR3 region: CASSEGTAYEQYF. The CDR3 coding sequence is TGCGCCAGCAGTGAAGGGACCGCCTACGAGCAGTACTTC.

CDR3 region: CSVDRDRFYNEQFF. The CDR3 bases are TGCAGCGTTGATAGGGACAGGTTTTACAATGAGCAGTTCTTC. The gene calls are TRBV29-1 and TRBJ2-1; TRBD1 matches 8 bases. Germline CDR1 reads SQVTM; CDR2 reads ANQGSEA. V was pared by 3 bases and J by 4 bases, with 5 bases of the junction left unmatched. CDR3 length equals 14 residues.

This rearrangement joins TRBV7-6 to TRBJ2-7; tentative D call: TRBD2 (6 bases). V lost 6 bases and J lost 4, with 16 bases in between. The CDR3 sequence is 14 residues long. Germline V gives CDR1 SGHVS, CDR2 FNYEAQ. The CDR3: CASRWGLGKYEQYF. CDR3 DNA: TGTGCCAGCAGGTGGGGACTGGGGAAATACGAGCAGTACTTC.

V usage is TRBV9 and J usage is TRBJ2-2; weak D call: TRBD2 (6 bases). Trimming cost V 4 bases and J 0 bases, with 10 bases left between them. Germline assignment: CDR1 SGDLS and CDR2 YYNGEE. The CDR3 spans 15 residues. The CDR3 region is CASSTGTSNTGELFF. The CDR3 nucleotides are TGTGCCAGCAGCACCGGGACTTCGAACACCGGGGAGCTGTTTTTT. Looking up the rest from reference TRBV9 and TRBJ2-2 gives the full variable domain: DSGVTQTPKHLITATGQRVTLRCSPRSGDLSVYWYQQSLDQGLQFLIQYYNGEERAKGNILERFSAQQFPDLHSELNLSSLELGDSALYFCASSTGTSNTGELFFGEGSRLTVL.

CDR3 DNA sequence: TGTGCCAGCAGCTTAACGGACCTTACTGAAGCTTTCTTT. Translating gives CASSLTDLTEAFF. V usage is TRBV7-9 and J usage is TRBJ1-1; D remains ambiguous. This CDR3 region has 13 residues. CDR1 is SEHNR and CDR2 is FQNEAQ in the germline V gene (reference sequence). V was clipped by 2 bases and J by 5 bases, with 9 bases between them. Full variable domain (rest looked up from reference TRBV7-9 and TRBJ1-1): DTGVSQNPRHKITKRGQNVTFRCDPISEHNRLYWYRQTLGQGPEFLTYFQNEAQLEKSRLLSDRFSAERPKGSFSTLEIQRTEQGDSAMYLCASSLTDLTEAFFGQGTRLTVV.

On this clone: Other DNA variants within this sample encode the same CDR3. CDR3 residues: CASSLGAGNTGELFF. The CDR3 nucleotides are TGTGCCAGCAGCTTGGGGGCGGGTAACACCGGGGAGCTGTTTTTT. V is TRBV7-2 and J is TRBJ2-2, with a tentative D call TRBD1 (6 bases). The V end was cut by 3 bases, the J end by 2 bases, with 10 bases between. Germline V lookup: CDR1 SGHTA, CDR2 FQGNSA. CDR3 length: 15 residues. Looking up the rest from reference TRBV7-2 and TRBJ2-2 gives the full variable domain: GAGVSQSPSNKVTEKGKDVELRCDPISGHTALYWYRQSLGQGLEFLIYFQGNSAPDKSGLPSDRFSAERTGGSVSTLTIQRTQQEDSAVYLCASSLGAGNTGELFFGEGSRLTVL.

The chain has TRBV5-1 and TRBJ1-3; the match to TRBD1 covers 7 bases. Germline V lookup: CDR1 SGHRS, CDR2 YFSETQ. V gave up 4 bases and J gave up 0 bases; unmatched junction bases: 4. The CDR3 totals 15 residues. The CDR3 DNA reads TGCGCCAGCAGCCCGGGGACAGACTCTGGAAACACCATATATTTT. Amino acid sequence: CASSPGTDSGNTIYF.

The J gene is TRBJ1-1, the V gene TRBV10-1; 8 bases match TRBD1. CDR3 length: 16 residues. Germline CDR1 WNHNN, CDR2 SYGVQD (reference sequence). V gave up 2 bases and J gave up 11 bases; unmatched junction bases: 16. CDR3 nucleotide sequence: TGCGCCAGCAGTGAGGGGGCTGGACAGGGACCTAATGAGGCTTTCTTT. It is translated as CASSEGAGQGPNEAFF.